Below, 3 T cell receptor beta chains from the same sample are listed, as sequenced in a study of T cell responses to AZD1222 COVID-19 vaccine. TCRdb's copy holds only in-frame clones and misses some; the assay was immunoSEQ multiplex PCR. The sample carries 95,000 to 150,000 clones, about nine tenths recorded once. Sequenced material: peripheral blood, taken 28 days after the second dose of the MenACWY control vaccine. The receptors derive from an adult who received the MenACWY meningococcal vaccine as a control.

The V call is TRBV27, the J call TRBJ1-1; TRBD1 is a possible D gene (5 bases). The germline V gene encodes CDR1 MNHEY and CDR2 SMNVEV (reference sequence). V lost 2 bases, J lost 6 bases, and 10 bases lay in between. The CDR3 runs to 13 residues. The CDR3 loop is CASSLVGGAEAFF. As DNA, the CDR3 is TGTGCCAGCAGTTTAGTTGGGGGGGCTGAAGCTTTCTTT.

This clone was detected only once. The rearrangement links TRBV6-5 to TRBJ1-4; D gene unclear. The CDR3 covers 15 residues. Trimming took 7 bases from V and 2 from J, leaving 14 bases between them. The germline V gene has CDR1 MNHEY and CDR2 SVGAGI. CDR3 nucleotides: TGTGCCAGCAAGCCACTCGCAGGTACTAATGAAAAACTGTTTTTT. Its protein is CASKPLAGTNEKLFF.

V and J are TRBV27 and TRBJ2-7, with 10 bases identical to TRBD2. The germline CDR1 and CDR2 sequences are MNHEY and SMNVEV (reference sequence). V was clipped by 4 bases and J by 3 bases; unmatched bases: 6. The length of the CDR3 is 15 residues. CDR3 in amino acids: CASSSSSGGIYEQYF. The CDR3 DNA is TGTGCCAGCAGTTCCTCTAGCGGGGGAATCTACGAGCAGTACTTC.